A single sample is the source of the 30 T cell receptor beta chains below, sequenced in a study of post-analysis software for immune sequencing data. Points from the study as a whole: Four or five TRBV segments occurring more often in patients than controls included TRBV5-6, TRBV5-1 and TRBV20-1.

TCR beta cDNA libraries included unique molecular identifiers. MiXCR was run by TCRdb on the PCR reads, yielding one entry per CDR3 protein. The table has about 770,000 distinct CDR3 sequences, about 43% seen once; the top ten hold roughly 4.5%. Antigens for these TCRs are unknown. The specimen was blood. The receptors derive from a girl aged 10 to 17 with multiple sclerosis.

The chain carries TRBV29-1 and TRBJ2-7; D gene unclear. CDR3 length: 12 amino acids. With 4 bases removed from V and 0 bases from J, the gap between germline ends came to 7 bases. Germline lookup yields CDR1 SQVTM and CDR2 ANQGSEA. The CDR3 nucleotides are TGCAGCGTTGGTAGGCACTCCTACGAGCAGTACTTC. Its protein product is CSVGRHSYEQYF.

This clonotype was seen many times. A junction end diverges from the germline sequence, so it may reflect a read error. The chain employs TRBV5-1 and TRBJ2-3; the D gene is possibly TRBD2 (5 bases). CDR1 is SGHRS and CDR2 is YFSETQ in the germline V gene. This CDR3 region has 14 residues. This CDR3 is CASSLGSSTDTQYF. The CDR3 coding sequence is TGTGCTAGCAGCCTAGGCAGTAGCACAGATACGCAGTATTTT.

The V call is TRBV20-1, the J call TRBJ2-1; 11 positions match TRBD2. The CDR3 is 17 amino acids. Germline V gene sequence: CDR1 DFQATT, CDR2 SNEGSKA (reference sequence). V shed 5 bases, J shed 7 bases, and the junction held 16 bases outside the gene matches. CDR3 protein: CSAPTGLAAPRRNEQFF. The CDR3 nucleotides are TGCAGTGCTCCTACGGGACTAGCGGCCCCTCGGAGGAATGAGCAGTTCTTC.

This clonotype showed up just a few times. This chain joins TRBV7-3 and TRBJ2-7; 13 nucleotides agree with TRBD2. The tail of the sequence fits TRBJ2-5 better, so the J call may be wrong. Germline CDR1 is SGHTA and CDR2 is FQGTGA. The CDR3 is made up of 14 amino acids. CDR3 residues: CARRTSGSGETQYF. The CDR3 nucleotides are TGTGCCAGGAGGACTAGCGGGAGTGGGGAGACCCAGTACTTC.

The chain is built from TRBV7-2 and TRBJ2-7; D is perhaps TRBD2 (5 bases). Trimming shortened V by 6 bases and J by 5 bases, and 17 bases separated the two germline ends. The CDR3 is 14 amino acids. From germline, CDR1 is SGHTA and CDR2 FQGNSA. The CDR3, as DNA: TGTGCCAGCAGTTTCGACGGACGGGGAAACGAGCAGTACTTC. Protein product: CASSFDGRGNEQYF.

J is TRBJ2-7 and V is TRBV7-9; maybe TRBD2 (6 bases). CDR3 size: 15 residues. The ends were cut back, 5 bases at V and 1 base at J, with 15 bases in the middle. CDR1 is SEHNR, CDR2 FQNEAQ, per germline (reference sequence). The CDR3 coding sequence is TGTGCCAGCAGCCAGCCCGGCGGGGTTTCCTACGAGCAGTACTTC. Encoded protein: CASSQPGGVSYEQYF.

The rearrangement uses TRBV19 and TRBJ1-2; a possible D gene is TRBD1 (6 bases). The CDR3 spans 14 residues. Trimming pared 5 bases from V and 0 bases from J, leaving 10 bases between. Germline V gene sequence: CDR1 LNHDA, CDR2 SQIVND (reference sequence). CDR3 sequence (DNA): TGTGCCAGTAGTTCCAGGGGCCCTAACTATGGCTACACCTTC. Amino acids: CASSSRGPNYGYTF.

The chain recombines TRBV6-2 or TRBV6-3 with TRBJ1-1, with a tentative D call TRBD1 (5 bases). V was clipped by 5 bases and J by 5 bases, with 12 bases between them. In germline, CDR1 is MNHEY, CDR2 SVGEGT. This CDR3 region has 13 residues. The CDR3 nucleotides read TGTGCCAGCAGTGCTGGGGGTTTGACTGAAGCTTTCTTT. This sequence encodes CASSAGGLTEAFF.

A few counts support this clonotype. J is TRBJ2-5 and V is TRBV7-9; D perhaps matches TRBD1 (6 bases). Germline-derived CDR1 and CDR2 are SEHNR and FQNEAQ (reference sequence). There are 15 residues in the CDR3. The V gene lost 2 bases and the J gene lost 1 base, with 11 bases spanning the gap. The CDR3 DNA sequence: TGTGCCAGCAGCTTAAGAGGACAGTTCCAAGAGACCCAGTACTTC. As protein: CASSLRGQFQETQYF.

The gene calls are TRBV20-1 and TRBJ1-1; unclear D gene. CDR1 and CDR2 (germline): DFQATT, SNEGSKA (reference sequence). Trimming removed 6 bases at V and 0 bases at J, with 14 bases between. This CDR3 is built from 14 residues. CDR3 loop: CSAPWAAMNTEAFF. In DNA, the CDR3 is TGCAGTGCCCCCTGGGCAGCTATGAACACTGAAGCTTTCTTT.

This clonotype showed up just a few times. Here the CDR3 DNA reads TGCAGCGCCGGAACCGACAGTGGCTACACCTTC. Translating it yields CSAGTDSGYTF. The chain is built from TRBV29-1 and TRBJ1-2; D might be TRBD1 (5 bases). Germline loops: CDR1 SQVTM, CDR2 ANQGSEA. This CDR3 is 11 amino acids long. Trimming removed 7 bases from V and 7 bases from J, with 13 bases in between.

Worth noting for this clonotype: One base away lies a much larger clone, so this may be a sequencing read error. V usage is TRBV7-2 and J usage is TRBJ2-7; D not resolved. The V gene's germline CDR1 is SGHTA and CDR2 FQGNSA. Trimming cost V 3 bases and J 0 bases, with 3 bases left between them. The CDR3 has 12 residues. Here the CDR3 reads CASSFISYEQYF. DNA of the CDR3: TGTGCCAGCAGCTTTATCTCCTACGAGCAGTACTTC. Full variable domain (outside the CDR3, taken from reference TRBV7-2 and TRBJ2-7): GAGVSQSPSNKVTEKGKDVELRCDPISGHTALYWYRQSLGQGLEFLIYFQGNSAPDKSGLPSDRFSAERTGGSVSTLTIQRTQQEDSAVYLCASSFISYEQYFGPGTRLTVT.

The chain recombines TRBV5-6 with TRBJ2-1; the D is unclear. CDR3 size: 12 residues. Trimming removed 4 bases from V and 6 bases from J, with 8 bases in between. CDR1 and CDR2 (germline): SGHDT, YYEEEE. DNA for the CDR3: TGTGCCAGCAGCGCTGGAGTCAATGAGCAGTTCTTC. This sequence encodes CASSAGVNEQFF.

The chain couples TRBV2 to TRBJ2-1, with 10 bases that match TRBD2. This CDR3 comprises 15 residues. Germline trimming cut 9 bases from V and 0 bases from J; bases unmatched to any gene: 5. From germline, CDR1 is SNHLY and CDR2 FYNNEI. The CDR3 bases are TGTGCCAGGGGGACTAGCGTAAGCTCCTACAATGAGCAGTTCTTC. Translated, it gives CARGTSVSSYNEQFF.

The chain uses TRBV28 and TRBJ1-1; D remains unclear. The germline V gene has CDR1 MDHEN and CDR2 SYDVKM. Trimming took 2 bases from V and 7 from J, leaving 11 bases between them. The CDR3 loop spans 13 amino acids. The CDR3 protein is CASSLPLWVEAFF. Here the CDR3 DNA reads TGTGCCAGCAGTTTACCACTTTGGGTTGAAGCTTTCTTT.

This clonotype was seen only once. The rearrangement joins TRBV20-1 to TRBJ2-5, with 8 bases identical to TRBD1. The CDR3 is 13 residues long. V dropped 4 bases and J dropped 5; count of bases not matched to a gene: 6. Germline V gene data show CDR1 as DFQATT and CDR2 as SNEGSKA (reference sequence). The CDR3 bases are TGCAGTGCTAATACGGACAGGGTGGAGACCCAGTACTTC. Encoded protein: CSANTDRVETQYF.

This clonotype appeared a few times. V is TRBV15 and J is TRBJ2-1, with 9 bases matching TRBD1. The CDR3 has 18 amino acids. V shed 0 bases, J shed 5 bases, and the junction held 11 bases outside the gene matches. Germline CDR1 is LNHNV and CDR2 is YYDKDF (reference sequence). The CDR3 region is CATSRDGPLGQGHNEQFF. CDR3 nucleotide sequence: TGTGCCACCAGCAGAGATGGACCGCTGGGACAGGGTCACAATGAGCAGTTCTTC.

The J gene is TRBJ1-1, the V gene TRBV5-1; 7 positions match TRBD1. In germline, CDR1 is SGHRS, CDR2 YFSETQ. CDR3 length: 12 amino acids. V lost 4 bases, J lost 10 bases, and 7 bases stayed unmatched. CDR3 amino acids: CASSLTGQVAFF. The CDR3 bases are TGCGCCAGCAGCCTGACAGGGCAGGTAGCTTTCTTT. Full variable domain (outside the CDR3, taken from reference TRBV5-1 and TRBJ1-1): KAGVTQTPRYLIKTRGQQVTLSCSPISGHRSVSWYQQTPGQGLQFLFEYFSETQRNKGNFPGRFSGRQFSNSRSEMNVSTLELGDSALYLCASSLTGQVAFFGQGTRLTVV.

This clonotype was recorded a few times. The rearrangement uses TRBV7-2 and TRBJ1-2; 8 bases line up with TRBD1. The germline CDR1 and CDR2 sequences are SGHTA and FQGNSA. This CDR3 spans 15 amino acids. V dropped 1 base and J dropped 3; count of bases not matched to a gene: 4. The CDR3 region has the DNA TGTGCCAGCAGCTTAGATAGGACAGGGCACTATGGCTACACCTTC. Translating it yields CASSLDRTGHYGYTF.

This clonotype was picked up a small number of times. This chain uses TRBV12-3 or TRBV12-4 with TRBJ2-3, with TRBD2 as a possible D gene (5 bases). The CDR3 extends over 15 amino acids. The V end lost 7 bases, the J end lost 1 base, and 15 bases lay between the germline ends. The CDR3 loop reads CASMLFGMGTDTQYF. For the CDR3, the DNA is TGTGCCAGCATGCTCTTCGGGATGGGCACAGATACGCAGTATTTT.

The V and J genes are TRBV6-4 and TRBJ2-1; no definite D call. The germline V gene encodes CDR1 MRHNA and CDR2 SNTAGT. Deletions cut 5 bases from V and 4 bases from J, with 18 bases between. This CDR3 is 16 amino acids long. In DNA form, the CDR3 reads TGTGCCAGCAGTCCCCTCGGGTTGAGTGGGTACAATGAGCAGTTCTTC. Protein sequence: CASSPLGLSGYNEQFF.

V and J are TRBV6-6 and TRBJ2-4; D may match TRBD1 or TRBD2 (5 bases each). Germline V gives CDR1 MNHNY, CDR2 SVGAGI (reference sequence). V lost 6 bases, J lost 0 bases, and 15 bases lay in between. The CDR3 runs to 16 residues. This CDR3 reads CASSPRDGLAKNIQYF. For the CDR3, the DNA is TGTGCCAGCAGCCCTAGGGACGGCTTAGCCAAAAACATTCAGTACTTC.

The chain has TRBV3-1 and TRBJ2-5, with D perhaps TRBD1 (5 bases). Germline V gene data show CDR1 as LGHDT and CDR2 as YNNKEL (reference sequence). CDR3 length equals 15 residues. V shed 3 bases and J shed 0 bases, with 11 bases lying between them. CDR3: CASSQGRVHQETQYF. The DNA of the CDR3 is TGTGCCAGCAGCCAGGGCAGGGTCCACCAAGAGACCCAGTACTTC.

This clonotype was observed a handful of times. The chain is built from TRBV11-2 and TRBJ2-1; tentative D call: TRBD2 (5 bases). Germline lookup yields CDR1 SGHAT and CDR2 FQNNGV. Trimming took 1 base from V and 3 from J, leaving 13 bases between them. The CDR3 sequence is 16 residues long. The CDR3 reads CASSLVSGSRYNEQFF. The CDR3 DNA is TGTGCCAGCAGCTTAGTCTCGGGAAGTCGCTACAATGAGCAGTTCTTC.

The chain has TRBV28 and TRBJ2-7; perhaps TRBD2 as D (6 bases). CDR1 is MDHEN and CDR2 is SYDVKM in the germline V gene. This CDR3 comprises 12 residues. V gave up 8 bases and J gave up 5 bases, with 13 bases separating them. CDR3 residues: CASGLWEDEQYF. In DNA form, the CDR3 reads TGTGCCAGCGGACTGTGGGAGGACGAGCAGTACTTC.

This clonotype was observed a few times. The rearrangement joins TRBV20-1 to TRBJ2-5; 9 nucleotides match TRBD2. The CDR3 spans 13 residues. CDR1 is DFQATT and CDR2 is SNEGSKA in the germline V gene (reference sequence). Trimming took 3 bases from V and 4 from J; bases not matched to a gene: 3. In DNA form, the CDR3 reads TGCAGTGCTAGGACTAGCGGCTTAGAGACCCAGTACTTC. This encodes CSARTSGLETQYF.

V is TRBV5-6 and J is TRBJ2-6; maybe TRBD1 (5 bases). The V gene's germline CDR1 is SGHDT and CDR2 YYEEEE. CDR3 length equals 20 residues. With 1 base removed from V and 0 bases from J, the gap between germline ends came to 20 bases. The DNA of the CDR3 is TGTGCCAGCAGCTTGAACTCGCGCCGCAGGGATCTCTCTGGGGCCAACGTCCTGACTTTC. Encoded protein: CASSLNSRRRDLSGANVLTF.

The chain employs TRBV12-3 or TRBV12-4 and TRBJ2-5; maybe TRBD1 (6 bases). There are 18 residues in the CDR3. Trimming removed 3 bases at V and 5 bases at J, with 25 bases between. CDR3 sequence reads: CASSLMAGETPTGETQYF. The CDR3 DNA follows: TGTGCCAGCAGTTTGATGGCAGGGGAAACCCCCACCGGGGAGACCCAGTACTTC.

On this clonotype: One end of the junction fails to match germline, which may point to a read error. J is TRBJ2-2 and V is TRBV5-5; maybe TRBD2 (5 bases). From germline, CDR1 is SGHKS and CDR2 YYEKEE (reference sequence). The CDR3 is 16 residues long. The CDR3 region is CASSLGPSSNTGERFF. CDR3 bases: TGTGCCAGCAGCTTGGGCCCCTCGTCGAACACCGGGGAGCGGTTTTTT.

This clonotype was recorded many times. The chain is built from TRBV6-6 and TRBJ2-1; perhaps D is TRBD1 or TRBD2 (5 bases each). Trimming stripped 0 bases from V and 4 bases from J, with 16 bases between. This CDR3 spans 17 amino acids. Germline V gene data show CDR1 as MNHNY and CDR2 as SVGAGI (reference sequence). This chain's CDR3 is CASSYSGTRGVYNEQFF. CDR3 DNA sequence: TGTGCCAGCAGTTACTCTGGGACCCGAGGGGTATACAATGAGCAGTTCTTC.